These 20 T cell receptor beta chains share one sample of origin, sequenced in a study of cytomegalovirus exposure and HLA in healthy donors. The PCR made use of 60 Vbeta and 13 Jbeta primers. Sequencing used immunoSEQ multiplex PCR; TCRdb keeps in-frame clones, though not all of them. This table holds 150,000 to 180,000 clones, roughly three quarters found once. Material for sequencing was PBMCs. These TCRs come from a man aged 25 to 40 in good health and CMV-seropositive.

The chain joins TRBV5-6 to TRBJ2-7, with TRBD1 matching 12 bases. Germline V lookup: CDR1 SGHDT, CDR2 YYEEEE. The junction had 9 bases not matched to a gene; V was cut back by 5 bases and J by 3 bases. The CDR3 totals 16 residues. CDR3 nucleotides: TGTGCCAGCAGGTTGATGGGGACAGGGGGCATCTACGAGCAGTACTTC. As protein: CASRLMGTGGIYEQYF. The full variable domain, rest sourced from reference TRBV5-6 and TRBJ2-7, is DAGVTQSPTHLIKTRGQQVTLRCSPKSGHDTVSWYQQALGQGPQFIFQYYEEEERQRGNFPDRFSGHQFPNYSSELNVNALLLGDSALYLCASRLMGTGGIYEQYFGPGTRLTVT.

Written as DNA, the CDR3 is TGTGCCAGTAGTTGGACAGGGGGCCCGAACACTGAAGCTTTCTTT. Encoded protein: CASSWTGGPNTEAFF. The V call is TRBV19, the J call TRBJ1-1; TRBD1 matches 11 bases. The trim removed 5 bases at V and 1 base at J, leaving 3 bases unmatched. The germline V gene encodes CDR1 LNHDA and CDR2 SQIVND (reference sequence). CDR3 size: 15 residues.

This rearrangement joins TRBV7-2 to TRBJ2-1; 7 bases align to TRBD1. The CDR3 runs to 19 residues. Germline V CDR1 and CDR2: SGHTA, FQGNSA. The V and J ends lost 5 bases and 9 bases, in that order; junction bases with no gene match: 25. CDR3 coding DNA: TGTGCCAGCAGCCCGAGCTGGCGGGCCCCGCCGCAGGGGGTCTTTGAGCAGTTCTTC. This codes for CASSPSWRAPPQGVFEQFF.

This sequence joins TRBV4-2 and TRBJ2-1; 7 bases are shared with TRBD2. Germline lookup yields CDR1 LGHNA and CDR2 YNFKEQ. The CDR3 has 16 residues. V gave up 1 base and J gave up 6 bases; unmatched junction bases: 9. The CDR3 nucleotides are TGTGCCAGCAGCCAAGGTGCTAGCGGAGGCCTCAATGAGCAGTTCTTC. Translation gives CASSQGASGGLNEQFF.

V usage is TRBV7-9 and J usage is TRBJ2-2; 8 bases are shared with TRBD1. This CDR3 region has 17 residues. CDR1 and CDR2 (germline): SEHNR, FQNEAQ (reference sequence). The V and J ends lost 6 bases and 7 bases, in that order; junction bases with no gene match: 16. In DNA, the CDR3 is TGTGCCAGCAGTTCTCCGGCGACAGGGGAATATGGCGGGGAGCTGTTTTTT. Protein product: CASSSPATGEYGGELFF.

The J gene is TRBJ1-1, the V gene TRBV29-1; 7 bases fit TRBD1. The CDR3 sequence is 14 residues long. The germline V gene encodes CDR1 SQVTM and CDR2 ANQGSEA. Losses at the gene ends were 8 bases for V and 0 bases for J; bases not matched to a gene: 9. The DNA for the CDR3 is TGCAGCACCCGACAGGGACTCATGAACACTGAAGCTTTCTTT. Translation: CSTRQGLMNTEAFF.

V is TRBV5-8 and J is TRBJ1-2, with 10 nucleotides matching TRBD1. CDR1 and CDR2 from the germline V gene are SGHTS and YDEGEE. CDR3 length: 16 residues. V gave up 1 base and J gave up 3 bases; unmatched junction bases: 6. For the CDR3, the DNA is TGTGCCAGCAGCTTGTTTGGGACAGGGGTGTACTATGGCTACACCTTC. This codes for CASSLFGTGVYYGYTF.

In this sample, this clone turned up a few times. The chain is built from TRBV19 and TRBJ1-5; D remains unclear. V lost 3 bases to trimming and J lost 4 bases, with 10 bases between them. The CDR3 is made up of 14 amino acids. Germline CDR1 and CDR2: LNHDA and SQIVND (reference sequence). This CDR3 is CASSIRGGNQPQHF. The DNA of the CDR3 is TGTGCCAGTAGTATCCGGGGAGGTAATCAGCCCCAGCATTTT.

The V and J genes are TRBV23-1 and TRBJ2-5; 12 nucleotides line up with TRBD1. TRBV23-1 has ORF status, its function being uncertain. V was pared by 2 bases and J by 5 bases, with 9 bases of the junction left unmatched. CDR3 length: 17 residues. The CDR3 DNA is TGCGCCAGCAGTCAAATCTGGGACAGGGGGCGCCGGGAGACCCAGTACTTC. Amino acid sequence: CASSQIWDRGRRETQYF.

The V call is TRBV6-5, the J call TRBJ2-1; 7 nucleotides align to TRBD2. The CDR3 extends over 13 amino acids. Germline trimming cut 2 bases from V and 9 bases from J; bases unmatched to any gene: 4. CDR1 and CDR2 from the germline V gene are MNHEY and SVGAGI. Here the CDR3 reads CASSYSGVGEQFF. The DNA of the CDR3 is TGTGCCAGCAGTTACAGCGGGGTTGGTGAGCAGTTCTTC.

The chain uses TRBV20-1 and TRBJ2-5, with D uncertain. The germline V gene has CDR1 DFQATT and CDR2 SNEGSKA (reference sequence). Deletions cut 6 bases from V and 2 bases from J, with 7 bases between. The length of the CDR3 is 11 residues. CDR3 in amino acids: CSAEAQETQYF. The CDR3 DNA follows: TGCAGTGCAGAAGCACAAGAGACCCAGTACTTC.

The chain has TRBV6-6 and TRBJ2-2, with 8 nucleotides matching TRBD1. The V and J ends lost 2 bases and 1 base, in that order; junction bases with no gene match: 0. CDR3 length: 15 amino acids. The germline V gene has CDR1 MNHNY and CDR2 SVGAGI (reference sequence). DNA for the CDR3: TGTGCCAGCAGTTACGACAGGGGGAACACCGGGGAGCTGTTTTTT. Translated: CASSYDRGNTGELFF.

V gene TRBV5-1 combines with J gene TRBJ2-1, with D possibly TRBD1 on 6 matching bases. Germline V gene sequence: CDR1 SGHRS, CDR2 YFSETQ. Deletions cut 4 bases from V and 4 bases from J, with 9 bases between. There are 13 residues in the CDR3. CDR3 protein: CASSRTEYNEQFF. The CDR3 DNA sequence: TGCGCCAGCAGCCGGACAGAGTACAATGAGCAGTTCTTC.

This clone turned up a few times. The chain employs TRBV10-1 and TRBJ2-7; TRBD2 matches at 7 bases. V lost 2 bases and J lost 3; bases outside the gene matches: 4. The germline gives CDR1 WNHNN, CDR2 SYGVQD (reference sequence). The length of the CDR3 is 14 residues. CDR3 in DNA: TGCGCCAGCAGTGAGGCCGGGACTAACTACGAGCAGTACTTC. Translation: CASSEAGTNYEQYF.

This sequence joins TRBV28 and TRBJ2-7, with TRBD2 identical over 12 bases. CDR1 and CDR2 (germline): MDHEN, SYDVKM. The CDR3 has 13 amino acids. V was pared by 6 bases and J by 6 bases, with 3 bases of the junction left unmatched. The CDR3 reads CASSTGLAGEQYF. CDR3 nucleotide sequence: TGTGCCAGCAGCACGGGACTAGCGGGCGAGCAGTACTTC.

This clone has a single count. The chain is built from TRBV9 and TRBJ2-1, with a weak D call TRBD2 (6 bases). Trimming stripped 4 bases from V and 2 bases from J, with 13 bases between. Germline CDR1 SGDLS, CDR2 YYNGEE. The CDR3 length is 15 residues. The CDR3, as DNA: TGTGCCAGCAGCTTAGTGGCGGGAACCTACAATGAGCAGTTCTTC. It codes for CASSLVAGTYNEQFF.

J is TRBJ1-1 and V is TRBV5-1; D perhaps matches TRBD1 (5 bases). The CDR3 extends over 15 amino acids. Germline CDR1 and CDR2: SGHRS and YFSETQ. The V gene lost 1 base and the J gene lost 0 bases, with 10 bases spanning the gap. The DNA for the CDR3 is TGCGCCAGCAGCTTGACAGGAAATATGAACACTGAAGCTTTCTTT. The encoded protein is CASSLTGNMNTEAFF.

This rearrangement joins TRBV12-5 to TRBJ2-7, with TRBD1 matching over 9 bases. Germline lookup yields CDR1 LGHNT and CDR2 FRNRAP. The junction had 5 bases not matched to a gene; V was cut back by 4 bases and J by 4 bases. CDR3 length equals 14 residues. CDR3: CASGSGTGLYEQYF. CDR3 bases: TGTGCTAGTGGTTCCGGGACAGGGTTGTACGAGCAGTACTTC.

This sequence joins TRBV25-1 and TRBJ1-2; perhaps TRBD1 as D (6 bases). Germline lookup yields CDR1 MGHDK and CDR2 SYGVNS. The CDR3 runs 14 residues. Trimming left V 5 bases short and J 13 bases short, with 23 bases between. The chain's CDR3 is CASSPQPGQHPPTF. CDR3 nucleotide sequence: TGTGCCAGCAGTCCCCAACCCGGACAGCATCCGCCCACCTTC.

In this sample, this clone turned up once. The J gene is TRBJ2-5, the V gene TRBV6-5; no definite D call. From germline, CDR1 is MNHEY and CDR2 SVGAGI. The V gene lost 6 bases and the J gene lost 4 bases, with 6 bases spanning the gap. The CDR3 totals 11 residues. CDR3 bases: TGTGCCAGCAGCCGTTTAGAGACCCAGTACTTC. Translation gives CASSRLETQYF.